A selection of T cell receptor beta chains follows, all from one sample in a study of spatial heterogeneity in lung cancer. MiXCR, applied by TCRdb to the 5' RACE reads, yields one record per CDR3 protein. The sample has tens of thousands of distinct CDR3 sequences, 9.5% to 15% seen once. The sample here was PBMCs, taken at surgery. The receptors originated from a male donor with early-stage non-small cell lung cancer. Each CDR3 is given with its conserved first and last residue. A D gene is named only where the DNA matches it firmly. Where a row states a size, it is once, few, many or the class of an expanded clone; other rows omit it.

D | J | size | V | DNA | CDR3
TRBD2 | TRBJ2-1 | - | TRBV7-2 | TGTGCCAGCAGCCGCACTGATTCCACTAGCGGGGGGGCCAATGAGCAGTTCTTC | CASSRTDSTSGGANEQFF
- | TRBJ2-7 | few | TRBV29-1 | TGCAGCGTTGGGGACCGGAAAGACGAGCAGTACTTC | CSVGDRKDEQYF
- | TRBJ1-5 | - | TRBV2 | TGTGCCAGTTCAAGCGGAGTTTCTCAGCCCCAGCATTTT | CASSSGVSQPQHF
TRBD2 | TRBJ2-5 | few | TRBV3-1 | TGTGCCAGCAGCCGAAGGCTTTCGGGACTAGCGGGACAACGAGAGACCCAGTACTTC | CASSRRLSGLAGQRETQYF
TRBD1 | TRBJ2-7 | few | TRBV20-1 | TGCAGTGCAGGTGGGGCAGGGGGCTTAGGCGAGCAGTACTTC | CSAGGAGGLGEQYF
- | TRBJ1-2 | - | TRBV18 | TGTGCCAGCTCACAGAGGGACGCATACTATGGCTACACCTTC | CASSQRDAYYGYTF
TRBD1 | TRBJ1-4 | - | TRBV20-1 | TGCAGTGCTAGAGACAGGGGGCTCGGTGAAAAACTGTTTTTT | CSARDRGLGEKLFF
TRBD1 | TRBJ2-5 | few | TRBV28 | TGTGCCAGCAGTACCCTGACAGGGGGAGCTGAGACCCAGTACTTC | CASSTLTGGAETQYF
TRBD1 | TRBJ2-3 | few | TRBV7-8 | TGTGCCAGCAGCTTAGGACAGGGGGGGGCAGATACGCAGTATTTT | CASSLGQGGADTQYF
TRBD2 | TRBJ2-3 | few | TRBV24-1 | TGTGCCACCAGTGATTCGCCCCGGACTAGCGGCACAGATACGCAGTATTTT | CATSDSPRTSGTDTQYF
TRBD1 | TRBJ2-7 | - | TRBV7-2 | TGTGCCAGCAGCTTAGTAGGGACAGCACACGAGCAGTACTTC | CASSLVGTAHEQYF
TRBD1 | TRBJ1-1 | many | TRBV5-1 | TGCGCCAGCAGCTTAGACAGGGGGCTCACTGAAGCTTTCTTT | CASSLDRGLTEAFF
TRBD1 | TRBJ1-5 | - | TRBV7-2 | TGTGCCAGCAGCTCGGCCGGGACAGGGAATCAGCCCCAGCATTTT | CASSSAGTGNQPQHF
TRBD2 | TRBJ2-3 | - | TRBV11-3 | TGTGCCAGCAGCCCTCTAGCGGGGGGGCCGGACACGCAGTATTTT | CASSPLAGGPDTQYF
TRBD2 | TRBJ2-5 | many | TRBV5-4 | TGTGCCAGCAGCTCCGGGACTAGCGTGACGCAAGAGACCCAGTACTTC | CASSSGTSVTQETQYF
- | TRBJ2-6 | - | TRBV28 | TGTGCCAGCAGGCTAGAAACTGGGGCCAACGTCCTGACTTTC | CASRLETGANVLTF
- | TRBJ2-7 | few | TRBV6-2/TRBV6-3 | TGTGCCAGCAGTTACCCAGGGTACGAGCAGTACTTC | CASSYPGYEQYF
- | TRBJ2-3 | few | TRBV5-1 | TGCGCCAGCAGCTTGGAAGGCAGAGACACAGATACGCAGTATTTT | CASSLEGRDTDTQYF
TRBD2 | TRBJ2-5 | few | TRBV7-2 | TGTGCCAGCAGCTTATACACTAGCGTCCAAGAGACCCAGTACTTC | CASSLYTSVQETQYF
- | TRBJ2-5 | - | TRBV5-4 | TGTGCCAGCAGCCAAGAATGCGGAGAGACCCAGTACTTC | CASSQECGETQYF
TRBD2 | TRBJ2-3 | few | TRBV2 | TGTGCCAGCAGTCCCGGGACTAGCGGGAGATCAGATACGCAGTATTTT | CASSPGTSGRSDTQYF
TRBD1 | TRBJ2-5 | - | TRBV9 | TGTGCCAGCAGCGCTACAGGGGGCCAAGAGACCCAGTACTTC | CASSATGGQETQYF